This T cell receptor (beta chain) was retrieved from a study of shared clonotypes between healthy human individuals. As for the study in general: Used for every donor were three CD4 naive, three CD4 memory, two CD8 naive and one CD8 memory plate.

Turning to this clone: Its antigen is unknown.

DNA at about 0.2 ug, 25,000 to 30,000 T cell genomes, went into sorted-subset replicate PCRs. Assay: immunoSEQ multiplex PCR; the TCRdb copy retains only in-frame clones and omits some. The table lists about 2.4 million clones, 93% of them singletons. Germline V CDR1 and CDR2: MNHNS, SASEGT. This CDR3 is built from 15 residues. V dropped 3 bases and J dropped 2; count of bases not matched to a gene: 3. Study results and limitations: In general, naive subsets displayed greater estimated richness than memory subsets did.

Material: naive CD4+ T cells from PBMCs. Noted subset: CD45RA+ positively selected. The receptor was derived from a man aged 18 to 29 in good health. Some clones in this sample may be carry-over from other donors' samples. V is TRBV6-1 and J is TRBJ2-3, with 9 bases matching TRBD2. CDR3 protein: CASSEAGGPTDTQYF. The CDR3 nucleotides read TGTGCCAGCAGTGAGGCGGGAGGGCCCACAGATACGCAGTATTTT.